Reported below is one T cell receptor (beta chain). What it binds is unknown. RNA transcripts yielded amplified TCR beta CDR3 regions. TCR CDR3 underwent first-round RT-PCR with the HTBI primer set. MiXCR was run by TCRdb on the multiplex PCR reads, yielding one entry per CDR3 protein. The sample yields 800,000 or so distinct CDR3 sequences, around 38% seen once. This record comes from a study of T cells in Graves' hyperthyroidism and ophthalmopathy. General study points: Most thyroid clonotypes expanded above 0.001 appeared in blood too. Ophthalmopathy was separated from stable hyperthyroidism by a 13 V-J model.

Deletions cut 5 bases from V and 5 bases from J, with 13 bases between. The CDR3 has 13 residues. Germline-derived CDR1 and CDR2 are SGHTA and FQGNSA. Exclusion of a patient resulted from uncontrolled infection, other autoimmune disease, pregnancy or lactation. What was sequenced was blood. The rearrangement links TRBV7-2 to TRBJ2-7, with a tentative D call TRBD2 (5 bases). The TCR originated in a young man with Graves' hyperthyroidism. This CDR3 reads CASSHEGWHEQYF. CDR3 DNA: TGTGCCAGCAGCCACGAGGGATGGCACGAGCAGTACTTC.